This paragraph covers one TCR beta chain sequence. This clonotype showed up just a few times. Its antigen remains unidentified. Qualities for individual bases were not recorded, and no much larger clone is one base off. Graves' hyperthyroidism was defined as stable when no progression to ophthalmopathy occurred over 18 months of follow-up. The hyperthyroidism patients were between 18 and 65 years old and newly diagnosed, with a disease duration of less than 2 months. The study excluded patients with uncontrolled infections, other autoimmune diseases, pregnancy or lactation. Diagnoses were based on clinical symptoms, serum thyroxine and TRAb, thyroid ultrasound and orbital computed tomography. PBMCs were isolated from about 10 ml of fresh peripheral blood by Ficoll-Paque density gradient centrifugation. Trizol reagent was used to extract total RNA, and RNA quality was then checked on an Agilent 2100 Bioanalyzer.

The TCR beta CDR3 regions were amplified from RNA transcripts. For the first round of RT-PCR on the TCR CDR3, the HTBI primer set was used together with the Qiagen OneStep RT-PCR kit. Libraries were constructed in a second round of multiplex PCR, after which size selection and purification were carried out. Sequencing of the libraries was done on an Illumina HiSeq2000 using paired-end 100 bp reads. The original methods were these. SOAPnuke was used to process the raw data, removing reads that contained adapters or uncalled bases, had a mean Phred below 15, or lacked an exact match to the constant primer or identifier. High-quality paired reads were merged using COPE v1.2.5, and each unique nucleotide sequence was defined as a clonotype. MiTCR v1.1 was used to align clonotypes to the IMGT TRBV, TRBD and TRBJ reference segments. The analysis was restricted to V-J combinations with a frequency above 0.0001, which together covered roughly 99% of the repertoires. The TCS score was defined as the ratio of F50 (clonal expansion) to E x V (chaos), calculated using BLOSUM62-based TCRdist between CDR3 peptides within each V-J. Welch's t-statistics and random forest reduced 514 V-J features to roughly 13, which were used in a naive Bayes classifier (R e1071). TCRdb redid the processing of the public reads, applying fastp at Q25 and MiXCR, and retained in-frame beta chains. Rows are unified per CDR3 protein, each entry keeping the most common DNA and genes. Here the V and J calls rest on TCRdb's processing, not on the authors' analysis. This sample gives around 500,000 distinct CDR3 sequences in total; roughly 15% of them show up just once. Roughly 13% of the sample is in the top ten clones.

The data were obtained in a study of T cells in Graves' hyperthyroidism and ophthalmopathy (dated by TCRdb to about 2019). Context from the whole study: Peripheral blood was sampled at the time of initial diagnosis, prior to any treatment. TCR V-J signatures able to tell the groups apart were searched for in a discovery cohort of around 95 patients, of whom 43 had Graves' ophthalmopathy and 55 to 65 had stable Graves' hyperthyroidism. Prospective prediction of ophthalmopathy was tested in an independent validation cohort of about 19 hyperthyroidism patients and approximately 17 patients who later progressed to ophthalmopathy. For training and testing, the 95 to 100 patients in the discovery cohort were randomly divided in a 7:3 ratio. In addition, the study compared T-cell repertoires in thyroid tissue and in blood from six Graves' hyperthyroidism patients. After blood sampling, hyperthyroidism patients were treated with methimazole at a starting dose of 30 mg daily, and ophthalmopathy patients were treated with high-dose intravenous methylprednisolone. The paper describes TCR Vbeta CDR3 sequencing of about 140 peripheral blood samples, made up of some 42 ophthalmopathy patients, roughly 72 hyperthyroidism patients and 17 progressor patients.

The investigation overall reported the following: A 13 V-J signature model separated ophthalmopathy from stable hyperthyroidism, with 87.88% sensitivity and 81.08% specificity in cross-validation and 80%/75% in testing. Sample size was not statistically predetermined, and investigators were not blinded to group allocation. Most expanded thyroid clonotypes (frequency above 0.001) were also detected in blood, a finding suggesting that blood repertoires may reflect thyroid immune responses. In validation, the model predicted progression to ophthalmopathy a median of approximately 6.3 months before onset, with about 64% sensitivity and around 76% specificity.

Sequencing used blood. The sequence came from a woman in her 40s with Graves' hyperthyroidism.

The sequence in DNA is TGTGCCAGCAGCGTAGGGTTTGCGGGAGGAGACAATGAGCAGTTCTTC. Its translation is CASSVGFAGGDNEQFF. This receptor chain uses TRBV9 and TRBJ2-1; TRBD2 agrees with 8 junctional bases. CDR1 SGDLS and CDR2 YYNGEE were looked up in the germline V gene. The CDR3, from cysteine to phenylalanine, totals 16 residues. The CDR3 DNA has 48 bases and is translated from base 1. The V end gives up 0 bases and the J end 5 bases, leaving 7 bases in the junction not matched to a gene.